These 7 T cell receptor beta chains came from one sample sequenced in a study of blood T cells in healthy people across ages. For the second PCR, which ran for about 6 to 11 cycles, a sample-barcoded 5' primer and a J-beta primer mix were used. A single record per CDR3 protein comes from TCRdb applying MiXCR to the 5' RACE reads. The table shows 1.5 million or so distinct CDR3 sequences, with 35% to 45% occurring only once. The specimen sequenced was blood. Receptors were obtained from a woman between 18 and 29 years old in good health.

This clonotype showed up just once. V is TRBV5-1 and J is TRBJ2-1; D is possibly TRBD2 (6 bases). The V end was cut by 5 bases, the J end by 6 bases, with 15 bases between. Germline-derived CDR1 and CDR2 are SGHRS and YFSETQ. The CDR3 is 14 residues long. Here the CDR3 DNA reads TGCGCCAGCAGAGGGACTGGCGGACTCAATGAGCAGTTCTTC. This sequence encodes CASRGTGGLNEQFF.

For the CDR3, the DNA is TGCGCCAGCAGCCAAGTGGGGGCCAAAGATACGCAGTATTTT. Encoded protein: CASSQVGAKDTQYF. This chain links TRBV4-1 with TRBJ2-3; a possible D gene is TRBD1 (6 bases). This CDR3 contains 14 residues. CDR1 and CDR2 (germline): MGHRA, YSYEKL. The V end lost 1 base, the J end lost 5 bases, and 10 bases lay between the germline ends.

In its sample, this clonotype was seen once. The CDR3 region has the DNA TGCGCCAGCAGCCAAGATCTCTTGGTAGGGGCTGAAGCTTTCTTT. As protein: CASSQDLLVGAEAFF. The chain carries TRBV4-3 and TRBJ1-1, with D possibly matching TRBD1 (5 bases). The germline V gene has CDR1 LGHNA and CDR2 YSLEER. This CDR3 is 15 amino acids long. The ends were cut back, 0 bases at V and 6 bases at J, with 14 bases in the middle.

This clonotype showed up just a few times. J is TRBJ2-5 and V is TRBV4-3; no clear D. CDR1 is LGHNA, CDR2 YSLEER, per germline. The CDR3 contains 13 residues. The germline V and J ends were trimmed by 4 bases and 4 bases, with 10 bases remaining between them. The CDR3 coding sequence is TGCGCCAGCAGCCCGGCGTTGACAGAGACCCAGTACTTC. Protein: CASSPALTETQYF.

In this sample, this clonotype turned up a few times. V and J are TRBV6-1 and TRBJ2-5; D unresolved. CDR1 and CDR2 (germline): MNHNS, SASEGT. Trimming took off 1 base at V and 5 bases at J, with 17 bases between the two ends. This CDR3 comprises 16 residues. CDR3 region: CASSEGPARLYETQYF. CDR3 DNA sequence: TGTGCCAGCAGTGAAGGCCCGGCCCGACTTTACGAGACCCAGTACTTC.

This clonotype appeared a few times. The chain carries TRBV6-6 and TRBJ2-5; TRBD1 is a possible D gene (5 bases). Trimming stripped 0 bases from V and 2 bases from J, with 7 bases between. Germline V gene data show CDR1 as MNHNY and CDR2 as SVGAGI (reference sequence). CDR3 length equals 14 residues. CDR3 in DNA: TGTGCCAGCAGTTACTCACAGGTTCAAGAGACCCAGTACTTC. Protein: CASSYSQVQETQYF.

J is TRBJ2-7 and V is TRBV3-1, with 8 bases lining up with TRBD2. Germline V lookup: CDR1 LGHDT, CDR2 YNNKEL (reference sequence). With V trimmed by 2 bases and J by 4 bases, 7 bases remained unmatched. The CDR3 runs to 15 residues. CDR3 amino acids: CASSQRAGGLYEQYF. CDR3 DNA: TGTGCCAGCAGCCAACGGGCGGGGGGCCTGTACGAGCAGTACTTC.